This T cell receptor (beta chain) was captured by sequencing in a study of regulatory T cells in long-lasting Graves disease (dated by TCRdb to about 2021). Study-wide context: In the newly diagnosed Graves' disease group, patients had been taking antithyroid drugs for less than 3 months. The study took place in China and was registered as a clinical trial. A total of about 35 samples underwent TCR sequencing, from 13 patients with persistent Graves' disease and 20 patients with newly diagnosed Graves' disease. Persistent Graves' disease patients were compared with newly diagnosed Graves' disease patients by peripheral blood TCR sequencing and RNA sequencing.

Results and caveats for the whole study, not just this receptor: As a limitation, the authors acknowledged that the small sample size may reduce accuracy. Patients with persistent disease shared more public clonotypes (roughly 2,900) than newly diagnosed patients did (nearly 1,000). Only peripheral blood was studied, because thyroid tissue, the primary lesion, was inaccessible. Sequencing and analysis were restricted to the TCR beta chain. Persistent disease showed preferential use of TRBV28, TRBJ1-2 and TRBJ2-5, whereas newly diagnosed disease favored TRBV20-1 and TRBJ2-1. Lower TCR Shannon entropy and fewer highly expanded clones were observed in persistent Graves' disease patients than in newly diagnosed patients, which suggested clonal expansion.

This specimen's time point label, per the study, means: newly diagnosed GD, antithyroid drugs for less than 3 months. For both TCR sequencing and RNA sequencing, RNA was extracted from PBMCs using TRIzol. The diagnosis of Graves' disease followed American Thyroid Association guidelines. Patients were recruited from an endocrinology department in Xi'an, China. From each patient, about 9.7 milliliters of peripheral blood was collected into an EDTA anticoagulant tube. PBMCs were isolated by Ficoll Paque Plus density gradient separation without further T cell sorting. RNA quality was checked with an Agilent 2100 Bioanalyzer and agarose gel, and concentration with a NanoDrop 2000. This clonotype was recorded many times. Its recognized antigen is unknown. Within one base of it there is no much larger clone, and no base qualities were kept. The library was prepared using multiplex PCR. The instrument was an Illumina HiSeq 4000. iRepertoire HTBI primers and Arm-PCR amplification of CDR3 regions were used to construct TCR beta libraries. PCR products were gel purified before sequencing. The source study handled its data this way. Across samples, fewer than 70 TRBV and 14 TRBJ segments were identified and used for gene usage analysis of CDR3 amino acid clonotypes. Filtered high-quality paired reads were merged into contigs using COPE and FqMerger. BLAST was used to align contigs to IMGT TRBV, TRBD and TRBJ reference genes, and CDR3 was defined according to IMGT. Any clonotype with a frequency above 0.1% was classified as a highly expanded clone. Shannon entropy was used to measure repertoire diversity, and the Gini coefficient was used to measure V-J evenness. A clonotype found in more than one individual was treated as public. TCRdb redid the processing of the public reads, applying fastp at Q25 and MiXCR, and retained in-frame beta chains. Each entry is one CDR3 protein sequence, shown with its most common DNA and genes. These V and J calls rely on TCRdb rather than the paper's analysis. The sample table contains about 400,000 distinct CDR3 sequences; only one count was recorded for about 16% of them. Together, the top ten hold 22% of the sample.

The CDR3 holds 14 amino acids from the cysteine to the phenylalanine. The kept DNA is CDR3 alone, 42 bases in frame from the first base. For CDR1 and CDR2, the germline V gene (reference sequence) lists SGHAT and FQDESV. Trimming leaves V shorter by 3 bases and J shorter by 3 bases, with the junction holding 4 bases beyond the gene matches. Recombination linked TRBV11-1 to TRBJ2-5, with 7 bases in between that match TRBD2. The TCR originated in a female donor with Graves disease. The material sequenced was peripheral blood mononuclear cells (PBMCs), taken at new diagnosis, from a patient treated with antithyroid drugs. The CDR3 reads CASSLRLAEETQYF. The DNA reads TGTGCCAGCAGCTTGCGACTAGCAGAAGAGACCCAGTACTTC.